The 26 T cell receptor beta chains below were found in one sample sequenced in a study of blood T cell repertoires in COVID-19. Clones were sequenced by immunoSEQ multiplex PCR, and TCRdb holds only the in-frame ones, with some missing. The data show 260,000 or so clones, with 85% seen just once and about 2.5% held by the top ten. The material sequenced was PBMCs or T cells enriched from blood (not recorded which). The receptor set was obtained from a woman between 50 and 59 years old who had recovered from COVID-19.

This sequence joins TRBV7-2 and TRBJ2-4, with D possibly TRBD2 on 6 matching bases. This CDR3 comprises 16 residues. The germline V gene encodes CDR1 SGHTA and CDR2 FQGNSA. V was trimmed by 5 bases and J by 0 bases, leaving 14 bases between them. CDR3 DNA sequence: TGTGCCAGCAGCCCTCGGGGGAACCTAGCCAAAAACATTCAGTACTTC. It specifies CASSPRGNLAKNIQYF.

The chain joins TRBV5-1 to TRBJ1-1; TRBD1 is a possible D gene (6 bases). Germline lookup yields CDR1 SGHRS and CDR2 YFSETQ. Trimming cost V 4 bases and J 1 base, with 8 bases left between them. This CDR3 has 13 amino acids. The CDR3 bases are TGCGCCAGCAGCAAGGACAGGAACACTGAAGCTTTCTTT. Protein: CASSKDRNTEAFF.

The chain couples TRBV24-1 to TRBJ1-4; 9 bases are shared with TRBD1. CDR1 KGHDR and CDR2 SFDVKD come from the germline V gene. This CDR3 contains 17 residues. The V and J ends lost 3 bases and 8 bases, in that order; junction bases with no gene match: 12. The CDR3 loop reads CATSDPRPGQGFEKLFF. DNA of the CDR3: TGTGCCACCAGTGATCCTAGACCGGGACAGGGCTTCGAAAAACTGTTTTTT.

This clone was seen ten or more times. The CDR3 region has the DNA TGTGCCAGCTCACCCAAACCCAGGGTTGAGCAGTACTTC. Amino acids: CASSPKPRVEQYF. The V gene is TRBV18, the J gene TRBJ2-7; TRBD1 might be the D (5 bases). Germline V CDR1 and CDR2: KGHSH, LQKENI. With 3 bases removed from V and 7 bases from J, the gap between germline ends came to 13 bases. The CDR3 is made up of 13 amino acids.

CDR3 sequence reads: CASSLGEGPTNEKLFF. The DNA for the CDR3 is TGTGCCAGCAGTTTAGGGGAGGGACCGACTAATGAAAAACTGTTTTTT. The chain employs TRBV28 and TRBJ1-4; a possible D gene is TRBD1 (5 bases). This CDR3 has 16 residues. Germline V gene lookup returns CDR1 MDHEN and CDR2 SYDVKM. Trimming cost V 2 bases and J 2 bases, with 12 bases left between them. The complete variable domain, with remaining parts taken from reference TRBV28 and TRBJ1-4, reads DVKVTQSSRYLVKRTGEKVFLECVQDMDHENMFWYRQDPGLGLRLIYFSYDVKMKEKGDIPEGYSVSREKKERFSLILESASTNQTSMYLCASSLGEGPTNEKLFFGSGTQLSVL.

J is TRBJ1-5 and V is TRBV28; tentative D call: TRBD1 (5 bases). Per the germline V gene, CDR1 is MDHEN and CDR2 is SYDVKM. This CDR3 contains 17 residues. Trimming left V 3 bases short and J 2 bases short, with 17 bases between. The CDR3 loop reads CASSFYRQGGGNQPQHF. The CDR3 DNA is TGTGCCAGCAGTTTTTACCGCCAGGGAGGGGGCAATCAGCCCCAGCATTTT.

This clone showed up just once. CDR3: CASSSELAYEQYF. Written as DNA, the CDR3 is TGTGCCAGCAGCTCCGAACTAGCCTACGAGCAGTACTTC. The J gene is TRBJ2-7, the V gene TRBV5-6; tentative D call: TRBD2 (5 bases). CDR1 and CDR2 from the germline V gene are SGHDT and YYEEEE. The CDR3 length is 13 residues. V was shortened by 3 bases and J by 2 bases, with 9 bases between the two germline ends.

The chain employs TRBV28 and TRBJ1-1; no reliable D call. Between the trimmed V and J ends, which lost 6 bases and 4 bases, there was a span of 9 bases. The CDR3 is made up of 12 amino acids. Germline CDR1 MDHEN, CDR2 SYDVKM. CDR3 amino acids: CASRSTSTEAFF. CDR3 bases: TGTGCCAGCAGGTCGACAAGCACTGAAGCTTTCTTT.

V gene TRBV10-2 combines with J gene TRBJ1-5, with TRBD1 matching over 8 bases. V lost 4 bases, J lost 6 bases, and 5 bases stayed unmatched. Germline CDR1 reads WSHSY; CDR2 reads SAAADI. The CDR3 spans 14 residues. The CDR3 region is CASSAGQVFQPQHF. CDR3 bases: TGCGCCAGCAGTGCGGGACAGGTTTTTCAGCCCCAGCATTTT.

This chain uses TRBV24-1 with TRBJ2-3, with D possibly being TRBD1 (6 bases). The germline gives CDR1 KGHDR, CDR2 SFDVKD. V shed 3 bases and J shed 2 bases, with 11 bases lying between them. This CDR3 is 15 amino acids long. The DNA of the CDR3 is TGTGCCACCAGTGATACTGACAGGTTCACAGATACGCAGTATTTT. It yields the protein CATSDTDRFTDTQYF.

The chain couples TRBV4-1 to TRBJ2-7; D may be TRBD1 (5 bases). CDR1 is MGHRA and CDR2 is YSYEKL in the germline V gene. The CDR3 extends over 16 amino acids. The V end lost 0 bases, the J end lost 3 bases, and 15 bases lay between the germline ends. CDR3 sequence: CASSQDSGQIFYEQYF. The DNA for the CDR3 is TGCGCCAGCAGCCAAGATTCAGGACAAATTTTCTACGAGCAGTACTTC.

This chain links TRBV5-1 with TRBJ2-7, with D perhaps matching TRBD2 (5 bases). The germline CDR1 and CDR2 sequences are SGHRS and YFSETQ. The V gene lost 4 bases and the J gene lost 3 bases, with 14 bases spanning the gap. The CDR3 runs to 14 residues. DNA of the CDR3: TGCGCCAGCAGCACCGGCCGGGATCTCTACGAGCAGTACTTC. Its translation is CASSTGRDLYEQYF.

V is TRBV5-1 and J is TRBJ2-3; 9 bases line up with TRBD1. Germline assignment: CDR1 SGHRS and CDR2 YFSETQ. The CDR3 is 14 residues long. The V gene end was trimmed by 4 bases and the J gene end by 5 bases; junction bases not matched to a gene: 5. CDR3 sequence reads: CASSGGQGQDTQYF. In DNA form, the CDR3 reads TGCGCCAGCAGCGGGGGACAGGGTCAAGATACGCAGTATTTT.

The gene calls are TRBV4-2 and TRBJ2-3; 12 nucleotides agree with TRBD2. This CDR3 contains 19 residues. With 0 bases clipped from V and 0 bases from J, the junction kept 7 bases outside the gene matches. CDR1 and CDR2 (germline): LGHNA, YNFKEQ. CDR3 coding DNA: TGTGCCAGCAGCCAAGATATAGCTAGCGGGGGGGTGAGCACAGATACGCAGTATTTT. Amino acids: CASSQDIASGGVSTDTQYF.

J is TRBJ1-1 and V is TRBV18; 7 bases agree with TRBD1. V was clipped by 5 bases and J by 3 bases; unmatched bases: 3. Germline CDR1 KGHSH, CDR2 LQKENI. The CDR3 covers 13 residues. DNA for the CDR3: TGTGCCAGCTCATGGGACAGCTACACTGAAGCTTTCTTT. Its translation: CASSWDSYTEAFF.

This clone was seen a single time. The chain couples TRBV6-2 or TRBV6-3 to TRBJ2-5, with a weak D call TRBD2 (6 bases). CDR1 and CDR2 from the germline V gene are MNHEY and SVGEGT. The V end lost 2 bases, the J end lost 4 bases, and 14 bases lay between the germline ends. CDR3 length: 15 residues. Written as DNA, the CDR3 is TGTGCCAGCAGTTACGGGGGAGGTGTAATAGAGACCCAGTACTTC. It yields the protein CASSYGGGVIETQYF.

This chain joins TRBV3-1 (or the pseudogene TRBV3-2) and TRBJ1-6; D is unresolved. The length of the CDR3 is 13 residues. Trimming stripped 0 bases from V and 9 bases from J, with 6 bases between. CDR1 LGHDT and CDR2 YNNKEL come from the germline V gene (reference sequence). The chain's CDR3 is CASSQEAFSPLHF. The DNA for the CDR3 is TGTGCCAGCAGCCAAGAGGCTTTTTCACCCCTCCACTTT.

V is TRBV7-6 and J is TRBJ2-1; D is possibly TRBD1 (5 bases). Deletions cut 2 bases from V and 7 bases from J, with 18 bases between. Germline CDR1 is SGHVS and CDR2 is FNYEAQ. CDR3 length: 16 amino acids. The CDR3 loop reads CASSLKPRDLVNEQFF. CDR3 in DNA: TGTGCCAGCAGCTTAAAGCCCAGGGATTTGGTGAATGAGCAGTTCTTC.

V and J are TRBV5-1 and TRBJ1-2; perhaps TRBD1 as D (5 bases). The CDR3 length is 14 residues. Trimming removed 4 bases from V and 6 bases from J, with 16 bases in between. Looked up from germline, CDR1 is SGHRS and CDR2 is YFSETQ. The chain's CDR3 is CASSPGGGYDGYTF. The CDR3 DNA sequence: TGCGCCAGCAGCCCTGGCGGGGGATATGATGGCTACACCTTC.

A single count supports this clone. Here the CDR3 DNA reads TGTGCCTGCATTACGAGCGGGAGAGCAGAGACCCAGTACTTC. Amino acids: CACITSGRAETQYF. The chain combines TRBV30 with TRBJ2-5; 8 bases align to TRBD2. CDR1 and CDR2 from the germline V gene are GTSNPN and SVGIG (reference sequence). CDR3 length: 14 residues. Trimming cost V 6 bases and J 4 bases; bases outside gene matches: 10.

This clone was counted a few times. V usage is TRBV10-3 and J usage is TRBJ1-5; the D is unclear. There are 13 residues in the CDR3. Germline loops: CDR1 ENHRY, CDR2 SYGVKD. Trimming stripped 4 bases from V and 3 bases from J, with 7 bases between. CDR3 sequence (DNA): TGTGCCATCAGTGTAGACTTCAATCAGCCCCAGCATTTT. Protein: CAISVDFNQPQHF.

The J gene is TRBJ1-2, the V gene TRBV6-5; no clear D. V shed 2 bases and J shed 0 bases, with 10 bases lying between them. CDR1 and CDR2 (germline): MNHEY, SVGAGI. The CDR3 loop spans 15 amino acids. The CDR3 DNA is TGTGCCAGCAGTTACGCCCGGGAAACTAACTATGGCTACACCTTC. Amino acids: CASSYARETNYGYTF.

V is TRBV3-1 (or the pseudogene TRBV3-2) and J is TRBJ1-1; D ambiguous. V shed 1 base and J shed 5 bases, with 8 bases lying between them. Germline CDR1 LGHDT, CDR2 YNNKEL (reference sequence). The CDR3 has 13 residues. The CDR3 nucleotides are TGTGCCAGCAGCCAAGGGAGGGCGACTGAAGCTTTCTTT. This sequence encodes CASSQGRATEAFF.

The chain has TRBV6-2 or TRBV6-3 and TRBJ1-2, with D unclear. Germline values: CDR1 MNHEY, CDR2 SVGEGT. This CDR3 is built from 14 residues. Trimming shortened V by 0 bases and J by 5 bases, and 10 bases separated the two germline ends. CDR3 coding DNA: TGTGCCAGCAGTTACTCGCCGGAGTCTTATGGCTACACCTTC. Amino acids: CASSYSPESYGYTF.

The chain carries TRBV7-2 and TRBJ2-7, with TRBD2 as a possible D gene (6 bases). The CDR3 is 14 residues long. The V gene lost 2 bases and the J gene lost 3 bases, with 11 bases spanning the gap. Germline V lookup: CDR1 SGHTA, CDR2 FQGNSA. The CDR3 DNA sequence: TGTGCCAGCAGCTTAAACAGGAGGGGCTACGAGCAGTACTTC. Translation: CASSLNRRGYEQYF.

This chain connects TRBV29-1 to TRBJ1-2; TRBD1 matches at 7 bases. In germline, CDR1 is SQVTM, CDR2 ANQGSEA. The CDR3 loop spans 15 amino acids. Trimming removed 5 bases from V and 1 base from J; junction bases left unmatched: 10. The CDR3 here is CSVINRGPFNYGYTF. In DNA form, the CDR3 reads TGCAGCGTTATCAACAGGGGTCCATTTAACTATGGCTACACCTTC.